Listed below are T cell receptor beta chains from one sample, sequenced in a study of T-cell reconstitution after alpha-beta-depleted transplantation in children. A single record per CDR3 protein comes from TCRdb applying MiXCR to the PCR reads. Of 780,000 or so distinct CDR3 sequences listed, 16% are singletons. Specimen: PBMCs, mostly from graft donor cells, collected 360 days after TCRalphabeta/CD19-depleted stem cell transplant. The receptor source for this set is a male patient younger than 18 who had a stem cell transplant for acute lymphoblastic leukemia, so the T cells may come from the graft donor. CDR3s include the opening cysteine and the closing phenylalanine or tryptophan.

TRBJ2-7	TRBV5-1	CASKVGQGGYEQYF
TRBJ2-1	TRBV5-1	CASSSPGTSGSYNEQFF
TRBJ2-1	TRBV5-1	CASSYLAGGQDEQFF
TRBJ2-2	TRBV4-2	CASSPPSGPYTGELFF
TRBJ2-1	TRBV20-1	CSATRADNEQFF
TRBJ2-2	TRBV24-1	CATRQDREYTGELFF
TRBJ2-7	TRBV18	CASSPPGTDYEQYF
TRBJ2-3	TRBV29-1	CSVAGGGGTDTQYF
TRBJ2-7	TRBV3-1	CASSQAAGGYEQYF
TRBJ1-2	TRBV5-1	CASSYDSDYGYTF
TRBJ2-3	TRBV12-3/TRBV12-4	CASSFIQSTDTQYF
TRBJ2-7	TRBV12-3/TRBV12-4	CASTPKGGAGGLSYEQYF
TRBJ1-2	TRBV5-5	CASSLVTANYGYTF
TRBJ2-3	TRBV29-1	CSAGWGQARSFTDTQYF
TRBJ2-3	TRBV20-1	CSARRLTDTQYF
TRBJ2-3	TRBV5-1	CASRTYTRRRTDTQYF
TRBJ1-5	TRBV18	CASSQDSVNQPQHF
TRBJ1-1	TRBV20-1	CSAGTGGLNTEAFF
TRBJ1-1	TRBV5-1	CASSRTGTPITEAFF
TRBJ2-1	TRBV27	CASSWDFYNEQFF
TRBJ2-1	TRBV4-1	CASSQPRGRVSYNEQFF
TRBJ1-1	TRBV6-1	CASGGGHTEAFF
TRBJ2-3	TRBV12-3/TRBV12-4	CASSSLDMEYF
TRBJ1-4	TRBV11-2	CASSSLRGPYEKLFF
TRBJ2-7	TRBV5-1	CASSRTGTSGSYEQYF
TRBJ2-5	TRBV7-6	CASSFFLETQYF
TRBJ2-1	TRBV14	CASSRRNPGQGFLYNEQFF
TRBJ2-7	TRBV6-5	CASSYDSLVSEQYF
TRBJ2-2	TRBV11-2	CASSLEASYTGELFF
TRBJ2-3	TRBV24-1	CATSALAGKIASTDTQYF
TRBJ2-4	TRBV12-3/TRBV12-4	CASSLAAPLGNIQYF
TRBJ2-2	TRBV6-1	CASSVRRGARSTGELFF
TRBJ2-7	TRBV29-1	CSVEDPREGPSYEQYF
TRBJ2-2	TRBV5-5	CASSLPFGQELFF
TRBJ2-5	TRBV5-6	CASSFIQGDQETQYF
TRBJ1-2	TRBV5-1	CASSSGQPYGYTF
TRBJ2-3	TRBV5-1	CASSLVRGRASTDTQYF
TRBJ2-1	TRBV13	CAISAGLPGNSAHNEQFF
TRBJ1-1	TRBV2	CASSNDRGIEAFF
TRBJ2-1	TRBV20-1	CSALGLAGASGYNEQFF
TRBJ2-5	TRBV28	CASSLYLTVGTGGWSETQYF
TRBJ1-2	TRBV12-3/TRBV12-4	CASTPGGIGYTF
TRBJ2-6	TRBV7-6	CASSLVASGSGANVLTF
TRBJ2-1	TRBV7-3	CASSLPQGGLAGRSSYNEQFF
TRBJ2-2	TRBV11-2	CASRPGRGREVRGTGELFF
TRBJ1-5	TRBV12-3/TRBV12-4	CASSLFWTVSNQPQHF
TRBJ2-1	TRBV29-1	CSVGDEQFF
TRBJ2-1	TRBV5-1	CASSMTLNEQFF
TRBJ2-7	TRBV2	CASSEGPPYEQYF
TRBJ2-3	TRBV5-1	CASSTGAGGGTDTQYF
TRBJ2-5	TRBV11-1	CASSTRETQYF
TRBJ2-2	TRBV12-3/TRBV12-4	CASSSAGGSGELFF
TRBJ2-7	TRBV20-1	CSARLPGSIVSYEQYF
TRBJ1-2	TRBV9	CASGDRLYGYTF
TRBJ2-1	TRBV27	CASSFTGTAAHEQFF
TRBJ2-7	TRBV29-1	CSVVGREGPYEQYF
TRBJ2-6	TRBV12-3/TRBV12-4	CASSGGWTGISGANVLTF
TRBJ2-7	TRBV7-9	CASSYDRDYEQYF
TRBJ2-7	TRBV7-9	CASSHVAGAYEQYF